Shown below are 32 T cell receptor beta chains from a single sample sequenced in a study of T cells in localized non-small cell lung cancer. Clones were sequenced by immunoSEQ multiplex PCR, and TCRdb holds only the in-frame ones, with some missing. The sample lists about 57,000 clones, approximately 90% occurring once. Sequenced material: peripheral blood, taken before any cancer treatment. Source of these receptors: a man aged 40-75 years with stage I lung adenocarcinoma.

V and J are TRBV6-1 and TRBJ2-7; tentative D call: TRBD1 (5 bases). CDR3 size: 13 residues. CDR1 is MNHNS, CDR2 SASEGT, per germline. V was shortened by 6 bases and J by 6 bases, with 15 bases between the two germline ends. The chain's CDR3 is CASRLRGLREQYF. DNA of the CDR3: TGTGCCAGCAGGTTAAGGGGCCTACGCGAGCAGTACTTC.

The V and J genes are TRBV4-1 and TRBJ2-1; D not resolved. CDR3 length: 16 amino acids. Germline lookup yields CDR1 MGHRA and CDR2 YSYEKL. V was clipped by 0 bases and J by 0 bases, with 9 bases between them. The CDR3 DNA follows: TGCGCCAGCAGCCAAGATGCAGTGAACTCCTACAATGAGCAGTTCTTC. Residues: CASSQDAVNSYNEQFF.

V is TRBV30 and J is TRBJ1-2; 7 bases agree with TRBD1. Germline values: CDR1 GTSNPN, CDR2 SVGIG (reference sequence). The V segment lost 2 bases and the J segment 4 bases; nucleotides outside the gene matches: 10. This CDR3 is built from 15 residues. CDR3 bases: TGTGCCTGGAGTCTACCGGGACAGAGTTCCTATGGCTACACCTTC. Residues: CAWSLPGQSSYGYTF.

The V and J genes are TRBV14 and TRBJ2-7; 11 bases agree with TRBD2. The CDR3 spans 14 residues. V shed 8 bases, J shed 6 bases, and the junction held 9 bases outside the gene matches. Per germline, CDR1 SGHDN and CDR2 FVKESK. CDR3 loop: CASSSELAGVEQYF. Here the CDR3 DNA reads TGTGCCAGCTCCTCGGAACTAGCGGGAGTCGAGCAGTACTTC.

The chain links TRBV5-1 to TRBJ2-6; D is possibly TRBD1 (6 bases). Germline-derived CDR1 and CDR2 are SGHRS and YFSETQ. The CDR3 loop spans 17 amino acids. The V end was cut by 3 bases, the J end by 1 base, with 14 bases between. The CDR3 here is CASSYISGVSGANVLTF. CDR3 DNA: TGCGCCAGCAGCTATATATCAGGGGTTTCTGGGGCCAACGTCCTGACTTTC.

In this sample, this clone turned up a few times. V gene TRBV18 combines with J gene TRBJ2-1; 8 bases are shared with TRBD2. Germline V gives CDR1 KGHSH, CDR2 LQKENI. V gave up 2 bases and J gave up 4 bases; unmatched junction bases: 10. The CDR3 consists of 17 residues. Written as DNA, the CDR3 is TGTGCCAGCTCACCATCGAGCGGGAGAGTCGGGTACAATGAGCAGTTCTTC. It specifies CASSPSSGRVGYNEQFF.

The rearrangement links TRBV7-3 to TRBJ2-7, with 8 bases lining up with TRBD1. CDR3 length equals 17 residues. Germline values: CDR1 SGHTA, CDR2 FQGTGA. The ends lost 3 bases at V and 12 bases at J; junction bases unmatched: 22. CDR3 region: CASSFLIGQGIPVPAYF. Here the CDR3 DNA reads TGTGCCAGCAGCTTCCTTATAGGACAGGGAATTCCCGTTCCGGCGTACTTC.

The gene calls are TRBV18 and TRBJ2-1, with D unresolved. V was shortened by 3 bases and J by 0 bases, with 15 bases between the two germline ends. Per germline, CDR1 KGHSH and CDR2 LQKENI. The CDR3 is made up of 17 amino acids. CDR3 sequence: CASSPGRRRSSYNEQFF. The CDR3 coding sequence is TGTGCCAGCTCACCTGGCAGGCGTCGGAGCTCCTACAATGAGCAGTTCTTC.

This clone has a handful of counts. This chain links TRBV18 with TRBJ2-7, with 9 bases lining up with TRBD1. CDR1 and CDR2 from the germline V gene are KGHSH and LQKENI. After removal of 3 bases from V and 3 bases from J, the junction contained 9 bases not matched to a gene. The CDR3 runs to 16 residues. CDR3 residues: CASSPQGGTGFYEQYF. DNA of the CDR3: TGTGCCAGCTCACCCCAAGGGGGGACAGGGTTCTACGAGCAGTACTTC. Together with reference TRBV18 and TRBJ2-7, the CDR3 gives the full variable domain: NAGVMQNPRHLVRRRGQEARLRCSPMKGHSHVYWYRQLPEEGLKFMVYLQKENIIDESGMPKERFSAEFPKEGPSILRIQQVVRGDSAAYFCASSPQGGTGFYEQYFGPGTRLTVT.

CDR3 sequence reads: CASSPGQGAGNTIYF. DNA of the CDR3: TGTGCCAGCAGCCCTGGACAGGGGGCCGGAAACACCATATATTTT. The V call is TRBV2, the J call TRBJ1-3, with 11 bases aligning to TRBD1. V lost 6 bases to trimming and J lost 4 bases; unmatched junction nucleotides: 5. The germline V gene has CDR1 SNHLY and CDR2 FYNNEI. CDR3 size: 15 residues. Full variable domain (rest looked up from reference TRBV2 and TRBJ1-3): EPEVTQTPSHQVTQMGQEVILRCVPISNHLYFYWYRQILGQKVEFLVSFYNNEISEKSEIFDDQFSVERPDGSNFTLKIRSTKLEDSAMYFCASSPGQGAGNTIYFGEGSWLTVV.

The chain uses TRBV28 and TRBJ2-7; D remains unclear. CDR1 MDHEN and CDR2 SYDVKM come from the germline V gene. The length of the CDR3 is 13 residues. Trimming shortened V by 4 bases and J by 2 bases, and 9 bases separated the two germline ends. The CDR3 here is CASSSSEPYEQYF. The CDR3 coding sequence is TGTGCCAGCAGTTCCTCAGAGCCCTACGAGCAGTACTTC. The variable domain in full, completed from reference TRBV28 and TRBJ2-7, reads DVKVTQSSRYLVKRTGEKVFLECVQDMDHENMFWYRQDPGLGLRLIYFSYDVKMKEKGDIPEGYSVSREKKERFSLILESASTNQTSMYLCASSSSEPYEQYFGPGTRLTVT.

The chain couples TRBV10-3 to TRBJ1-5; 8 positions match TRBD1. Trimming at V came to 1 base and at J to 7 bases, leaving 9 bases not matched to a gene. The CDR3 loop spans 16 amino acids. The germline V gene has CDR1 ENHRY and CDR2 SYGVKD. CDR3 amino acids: CAISELQGVVGQPQHF. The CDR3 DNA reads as TGTGCCATCAGTGAGTTACAGGGGGTCGTTGGGCAGCCCCAGCATTTT.

The CDR3 region has the DNA TGCGCCAGCAGATTTGCGGGAGGAACCTACAATGAGCAGTTCTTC. Residues: CASRFAGGTYNEQFF. The V call is TRBV5-1, the J call TRBJ2-1; 8 bases line up with TRBD2. V was pared by 5 bases and J by 2 bases, with 6 bases of the junction left unmatched. The V gene's germline CDR1 is SGHRS and CDR2 YFSETQ. There are 15 residues in the CDR3.

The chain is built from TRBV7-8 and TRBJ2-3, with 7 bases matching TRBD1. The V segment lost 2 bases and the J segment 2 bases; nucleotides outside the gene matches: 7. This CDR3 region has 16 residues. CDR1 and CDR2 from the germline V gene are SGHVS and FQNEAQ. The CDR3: CASSLNRDSFTDTQYF. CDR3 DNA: TGTGCCAGCAGCTTAAACAGGGACAGCTTCACAGATACGCAGTATTTT.

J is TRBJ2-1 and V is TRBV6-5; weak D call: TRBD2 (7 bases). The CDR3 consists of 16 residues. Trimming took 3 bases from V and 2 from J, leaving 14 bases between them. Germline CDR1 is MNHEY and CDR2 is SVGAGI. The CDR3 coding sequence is TGTGCCAGCAGTTATCTAAGGGGGGGGACCTACAATGAGCAGTTCTTC. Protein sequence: CASSYLRGGTYNEQFF.

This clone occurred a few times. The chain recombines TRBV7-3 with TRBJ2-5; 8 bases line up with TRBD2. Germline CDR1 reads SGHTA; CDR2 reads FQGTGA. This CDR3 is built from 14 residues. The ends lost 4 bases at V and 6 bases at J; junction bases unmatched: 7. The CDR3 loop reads CASSSSGGRKTQYF. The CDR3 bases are TGTGCCAGCAGCTCATCGGGAGGGCGAAAGACCCAGTACTTC.

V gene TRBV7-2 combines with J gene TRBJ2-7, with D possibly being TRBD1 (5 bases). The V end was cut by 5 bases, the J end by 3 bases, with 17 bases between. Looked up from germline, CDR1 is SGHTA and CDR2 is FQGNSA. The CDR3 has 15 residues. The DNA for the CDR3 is TGTGCCAGCAGCGTCCAGGGTGACCGTTTCTACGAGCAGTACTTC. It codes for CASSVQGDRFYEQYF. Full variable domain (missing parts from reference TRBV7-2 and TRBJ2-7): GAGVSQSPSNKVTEKGKDVELRCDPISGHTALYWYRQSLGQGLEFLIYFQGNSAPDKSGLPSDRFSAERTGGSVSTLTIQRTQQEDSAVYLCASSVQGDRFYEQYFGPGTRLTVT.

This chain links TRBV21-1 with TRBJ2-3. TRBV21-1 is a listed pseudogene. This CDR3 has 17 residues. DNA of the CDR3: TGTGCCAGCAGCAAAGACGGGGCCGCGTGTAACACAGATACGCAGTATTTT. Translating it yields CASSKDGAACNTDTQYF.

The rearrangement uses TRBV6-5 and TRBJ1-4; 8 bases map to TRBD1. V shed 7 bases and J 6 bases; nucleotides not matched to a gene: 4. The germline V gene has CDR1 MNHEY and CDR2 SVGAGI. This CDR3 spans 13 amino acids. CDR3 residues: CASTPGGDEKLFF. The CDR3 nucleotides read TGTGCCAGCACCCCAGGGGGCGATGAAAAACTGTTTTTT.

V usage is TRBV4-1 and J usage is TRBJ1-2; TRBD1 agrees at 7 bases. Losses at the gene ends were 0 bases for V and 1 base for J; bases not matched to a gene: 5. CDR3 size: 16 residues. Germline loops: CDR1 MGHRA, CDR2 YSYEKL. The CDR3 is CASSQDSYRGNYGYTF. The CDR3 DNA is TGCGCCAGCAGCCAAGATAGCTACAGGGGTAACTATGGCTACACCTTC.

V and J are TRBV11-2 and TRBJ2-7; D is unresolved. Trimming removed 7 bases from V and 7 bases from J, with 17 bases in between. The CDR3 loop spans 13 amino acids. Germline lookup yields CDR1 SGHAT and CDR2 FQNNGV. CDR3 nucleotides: TGTGCCAGCACCAACAACCTCGCTGGGGAGCAGTACTTC. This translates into CASTNNLAGEQYF. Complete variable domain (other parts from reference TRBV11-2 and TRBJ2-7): EAGVAQSPRYKIIEKRQSVAFWCNPISGHATLYWYQQILGQGPKLLIQFQNNGVVDDSQLPKDRFSAERLKGVDSTLKIQPAKLEDSAVYLCASTNNLAGEQYFGPGTRLTVT.

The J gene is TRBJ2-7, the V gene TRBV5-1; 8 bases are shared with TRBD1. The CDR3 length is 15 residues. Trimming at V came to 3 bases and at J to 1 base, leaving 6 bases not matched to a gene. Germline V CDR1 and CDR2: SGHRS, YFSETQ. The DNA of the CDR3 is TGCGCCAGCAGCTCCGGAGGGACAGGATCCTACGAGCAGTACTTC. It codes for CASSSGGTGSYEQYF.

CDR3 in amino acids: CASSPGTIHEQYF. The CDR3 region has the DNA TGTGCCAGCAGTCCTGGGACAATCCACGAGCAGTACTTC. This chain uses TRBV5-5 with TRBJ2-7, with D possibly TRBD1 on 6 matching bases. Trimming removed 5 bases at V and 5 bases at J, with 14 bases between. The CDR3 is 13 residues long. Germline-derived CDR1 and CDR2 are SGHKS and YYEKEE (reference sequence).

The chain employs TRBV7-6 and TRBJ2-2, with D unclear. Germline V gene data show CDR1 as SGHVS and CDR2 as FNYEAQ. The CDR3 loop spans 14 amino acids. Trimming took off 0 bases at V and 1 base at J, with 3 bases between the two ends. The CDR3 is CASSLARNTGELFF. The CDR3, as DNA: TGTGCCAGCAGCTTAGCCCGGAACACCGGGGAGCTGTTTTTT.

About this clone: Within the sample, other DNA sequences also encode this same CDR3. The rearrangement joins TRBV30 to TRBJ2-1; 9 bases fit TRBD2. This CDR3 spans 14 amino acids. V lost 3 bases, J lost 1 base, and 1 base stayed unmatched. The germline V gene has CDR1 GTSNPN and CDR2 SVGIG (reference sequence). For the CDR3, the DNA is TGTGCCTGGAGGACTAGCGGTTCCTACAATGAGCAGTTCTTC. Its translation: CAWRTSGSYNEQFF.

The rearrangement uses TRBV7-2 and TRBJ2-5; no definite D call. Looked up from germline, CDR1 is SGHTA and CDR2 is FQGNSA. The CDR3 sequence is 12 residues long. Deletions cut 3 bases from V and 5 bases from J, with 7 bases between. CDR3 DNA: TGTGCCAGCAGCTTTTTGGGGGAGACCCAGTACTTC. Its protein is CASSFLGETQYF.

The CDR3 DNA follows: TGTGCCAGCAGCCCACTCGGACAGCATACCTACGAGCAGTACTTC. It is translated as CASSPLGQHTYEQYF. This chain joins TRBV7-6 and TRBJ2-7; D perhaps matches TRBD1 (6 bases). The V and J ends lost 5 bases and 2 bases respectively, with 16 bases between them. The germline V gene encodes CDR1 SGHVS and CDR2 FNYEAQ. The CDR3 covers 15 residues.

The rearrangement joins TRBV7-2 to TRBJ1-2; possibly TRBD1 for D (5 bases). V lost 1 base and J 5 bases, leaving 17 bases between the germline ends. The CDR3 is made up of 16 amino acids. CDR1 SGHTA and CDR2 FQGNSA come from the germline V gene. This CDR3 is CASSLGVPTVSYGYTF. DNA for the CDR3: TGTGCCAGCAGCTTAGGGGTTCCGACAGTTTCTTATGGCTACACCTTC.

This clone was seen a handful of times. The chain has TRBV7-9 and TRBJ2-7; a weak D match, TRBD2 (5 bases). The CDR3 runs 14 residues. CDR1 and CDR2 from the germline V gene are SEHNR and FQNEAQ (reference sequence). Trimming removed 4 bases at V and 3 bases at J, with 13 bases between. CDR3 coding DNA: TGTGCCAGCAGCTCGGAACGGACTGGCTACGAGCAGTACTTC. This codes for CASSSERTGYEQYF. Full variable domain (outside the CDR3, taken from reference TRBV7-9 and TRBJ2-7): DTGVSQNPRHKITKRGQNVTFRCDPISEHNRLYWYRQTLGQGPEFLTYFQNEAQLEKSRLLSDRFSAERPKGSFSTLEIQRTEQGDSAMYLCASSSERTGYEQYFGPGTRLTVT.

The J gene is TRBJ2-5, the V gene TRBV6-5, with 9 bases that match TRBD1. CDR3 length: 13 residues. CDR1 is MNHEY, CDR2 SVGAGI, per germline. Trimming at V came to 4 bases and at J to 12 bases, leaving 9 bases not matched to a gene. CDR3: CASSSLRRDREYF. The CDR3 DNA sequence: TGTGCCAGCAGTTCCTTACGGCGGGACAGGGAGTACTTC.

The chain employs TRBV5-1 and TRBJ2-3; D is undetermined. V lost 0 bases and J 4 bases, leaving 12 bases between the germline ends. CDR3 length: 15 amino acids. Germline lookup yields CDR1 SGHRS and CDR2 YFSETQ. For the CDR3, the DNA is TGCGCCAGCAGCTTGGCCTCGAAGGTCTCAGATACGCAGTATTTT. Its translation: CASSLASKVSDTQYF.

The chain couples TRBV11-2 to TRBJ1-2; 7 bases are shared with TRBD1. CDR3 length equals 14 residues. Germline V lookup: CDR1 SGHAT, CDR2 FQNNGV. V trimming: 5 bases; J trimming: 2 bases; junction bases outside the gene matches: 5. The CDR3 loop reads CASSRQGRNYGYTF. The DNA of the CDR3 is TGTGCCAGCAGCAGACAGGGCCGCAACTATGGCTACACCTTC.